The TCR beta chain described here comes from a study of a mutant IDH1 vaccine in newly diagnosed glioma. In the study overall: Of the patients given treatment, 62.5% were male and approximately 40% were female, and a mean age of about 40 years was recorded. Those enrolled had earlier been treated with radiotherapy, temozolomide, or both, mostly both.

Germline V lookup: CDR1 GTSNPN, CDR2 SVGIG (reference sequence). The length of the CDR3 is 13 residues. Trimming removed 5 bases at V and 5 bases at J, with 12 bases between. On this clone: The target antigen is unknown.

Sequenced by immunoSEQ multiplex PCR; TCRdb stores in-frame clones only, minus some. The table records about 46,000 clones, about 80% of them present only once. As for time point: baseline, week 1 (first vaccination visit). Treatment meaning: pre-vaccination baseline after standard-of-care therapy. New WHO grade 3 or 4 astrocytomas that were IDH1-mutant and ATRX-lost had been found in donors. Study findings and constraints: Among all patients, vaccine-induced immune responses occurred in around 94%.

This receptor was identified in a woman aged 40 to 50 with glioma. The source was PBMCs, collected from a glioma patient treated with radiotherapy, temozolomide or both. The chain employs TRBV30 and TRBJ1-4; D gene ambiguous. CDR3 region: CAWGVIFNEKLFF. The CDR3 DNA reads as TGTGCCTGGGGGGTAATCTTCAATGAAAAACTGTTTTTT.